These 20 T cell receptor beta chains originate from one sample sequenced in a study of CD8+CD57+ T cells in acquired aplastic anemia. The use of genomic DNA as template underpinned the TCR beta VDJ and CDR3 profiling. TCRdb itself ran the reads through MiXCR, one entry per CDR3 protein. The table lists approximately 470,000 distinct CDR3 sequences, 25% to 40% of them singletons. CD8+CD57+ cell expansion, shown by flow cytometry, had occurred in the patients selected for sequencing. Sequencing input: sorted CD4+, CD8+, or CD8+CD57+ T cells (not recorded which) from PBMCs. The receptors derive from a human donor with aplastic anemia.

J is TRBJ1-2 and V is TRBV24-1; no clear D gene. Trimming pared 1 base from V and 3 bases from J, leaving 8 bases between. Looked up from germline, CDR1 is KGHDR and CDR2 is SFDVKD. The length of the CDR3 is 14 residues. CDR3 bases: TGTGCCACCAGTGATTTTCTAACAGACTATGGCTACACCTTC. This codes for CATSDFLTDYGYTF.

In this sample, this clonotype turned up many times. This chain connects TRBV9 to TRBJ2-7; 9 bases align to TRBD1. With 2 bases clipped from V and 5 bases from J, the junction kept 2 bases outside the gene matches. The CDR3 length is 13 residues. CDR1 and CDR2 (germline): SGDLS, YYNGEE. For the CDR3, the DNA is TGTGCCAGCAGCGTGGACAGGGGCCACGAGCAGTACTTC. Its protein product is CASSVDRGHEQYF.

This clonotype showed up many times. J is TRBJ2-7 and V is TRBV6-6, with TRBD1 identical over 7 bases. This CDR3 is 14 amino acids long. J gave up 3 bases and V 2 bases, and 4 bases lay outside the gene matches. Germline assignment: CDR1 MNHNY and CDR2 SVGAGI (reference sequence). DNA for the CDR3: TGTGCCAGCAGTTACAGGACAGGAGTCTACGAGCAGTACTTC. It translates to CASSYRTGVYEQYF.

In its sample, this clonotype was seen many times. The chain is built from TRBV11-1 and TRBJ1-1; D perhaps matches TRBD1 (6 bases). V lost 1 base and J lost 6, with 9 bases in between. Germline CDR1 and CDR2: SGHAT and FQDESV (reference sequence). This CDR3 spans 13 amino acids. The CDR3, as DNA: TGTGCCAGCAGCTTAGAATACAGGGCTGAAGCTTTCTTT. Amino acid sequence: CASSLEYRAEAFF.

V usage is TRBV5-8 and J usage is TRBJ1-3; 7 nucleotides match TRBD1. The V segment lost 4 bases and the J segment 0 bases; nucleotides outside the gene matches: 4. The CDR3 totals 15 residues. CDR1 is SGHTS, CDR2 YDEGEE, per germline. For the CDR3, the DNA is TGTGCCAGCAGCGATGGGACAGCCTCTGGAAACACCATATATTTT. Protein: CASSDGTASGNTIYF.

V and J are TRBV6-5 and TRBJ1-6; 9 nucleotides agree with TRBD1. Trimming removed 4 bases from V and 11 bases from J; junction bases left unmatched: 9. Germline assignment: CDR1 MNHEY and CDR2 SVGAGI. CDR3 length: 15 residues. CDR3 in amino acids: CASSWTGAPPTPLHF. Written as DNA, the CDR3 is TGTGCCAGCAGTTGGACAGGGGCGCCCCCAACACCCCTCCACTTT.

For this clonotype: It may be a read error: a sequence one base away is much more abundant. The chain joins TRBV20-1 to TRBJ2-5; no firm D call. The germline V gene has CDR1 DFQATT and CDR2 SNEGSKA (reference sequence). The CDR3 has 13 residues. With 2 bases removed from V and 3 bases from J, the gap between germline ends came to 10 bases. The CDR3 DNA sequence: TGCAGTGCTAGACGCGTAGGCGAAGAGACCCAGTACTTC. It yields the protein CSARRVGEETQYF.

Only a few counts were recorded for this clonotype. The rearrangement links TRBV24-1 to TRBJ1-3; D perhaps matches TRBD1 (5 bases). The CDR3 sequence is 21 residues long. Trimming pared 5 bases from V and 0 bases from J, leaving 28 bases between. Looked up from germline, CDR1 is KGHDR and CDR2 is SFDVKD. This CDR3 is CATSVTMYFSGLSRSGNTIYF. CDR3 sequence (DNA): TGTGCCACCAGTGTTACGATGTATTTTTCAGGGTTGTCCCGCTCTGGAAACACCATATATTTT.

V gene TRBV20-1 combines with J gene TRBJ2-7; unclear D gene. Germline V gives CDR1 DFQATT, CDR2 SNEGSKA (reference sequence). The V and J ends lost 0 bases and 0 bases respectively, with 18 bases between them. The CDR3 spans 17 residues. CDR3 loop: CSARDASAAHVSYEQYF. DNA of the CDR3: TGCAGTGCTAGAGATGCCTCCGCGGCACACGTCTCCTACGAGCAGTACTTC.

This clonotype came up many times. The chain links TRBV25-1 to TRBJ2-3; the D is unclear. The CDR3 spans 10 residues. V lost 3 bases and J 6 bases, leaving 1 base between the germline ends. Germline V gives CDR1 MGHDK, CDR2 SYGVNS. DNA for the CDR3: TGTGCCAGCAGTGAGGATACGCAGTATTTT. Encoded protein: CASSEDTQYF.

With respect to this clonotype: Just one base apart from a much larger clone, this may be a read error. V and J are TRBV12-3 or TRBV12-4 and TRBJ2-7, with no clear D. The length of the CDR3 is 13 residues. CDR3 DNA sequence: TGTGCCGGCAGACCGACGGATACCTACGAGCAGTACTTC. Protein sequence: CAGRPTDTYEQYF.

The chain combines TRBV7-2 with TRBJ2-7, with D uncertain. The CDR3 contains 12 residues. Germline V gene lookup returns CDR1 SGHTA and CDR2 FQGNSA. V shed 6 bases and J shed 4 bases, with 10 bases lying between them. The CDR3 reads CASRPGIYEQYF. CDR3 coding DNA: TGTGCCAGCAGACCCGGAATTTACGAGCAGTACTTC.

A word on this clonotype: This may be a read error, as it is one base from a much larger clone. The chain combines TRBV16 with TRBJ1-5; D unclear. Germline-derived CDR1 and CDR2 are KGHSY and FQNENV. The CDR3 totals 15 residues. V gave up 3 bases and J gave up 3 bases, with 12 bases separating them. This CDR3 is CASSHSASSNQPQHF. CDR3 nucleotides: TGTGCCAGCAGCCATTCAGCCAGCTCCAATCAGCCCCAGCATTTT. Combining the CDR3 with reference TRBV16 and TRBJ1-5 gives the whole variable domain GEEVAQTPKHLVRGEGQKAKLYCAPIKGHSYVFWYQQVLKNEFKFLISFQNENVFDETGMPKERFSAKCLPNSPCSLEIQATKLEDSAVYFCASSHSASSNQPQHFGDGTRLSIL.

This clonotype has only a few counts. CDR3 amino acids: CASSIRYTSGQGNSGANVLTF. The DNA for the CDR3 is TGTGCCAGTAGTATAAGGTATACCTCGGGACAGGGTAACTCTGGGGCCAACGTCCTGACTTTC. This chain links TRBV19 with TRBJ2-6, with 9 bases that match TRBD1. The CDR3 covers 21 residues. Per germline, CDR1 LNHDA and CDR2 SQIVND (reference sequence). Trimming removed 2 bases from V and 0 bases from J; junction bases left unmatched: 14.

A word on this clonotype: The junction departs from the called germline gene at one end, perhaps through a read error. The rearrangement joins TRBV4-1 to TRBJ1-1; D perhaps matches TRBD1 (5 bases). Germline assignment: CDR1 MGHRA and CDR2 YSYEKL. The CDR3 extends over 17 amino acids. CDR3 nucleotides: TGCGCCAGCAGCCAAGAGTGGGACCTCGGAAGAAACACTGAGGCTTTCTTT. It encodes CASSQEWDLGRNTEAFF.

This clonotype was seen repeatedly, ten times or more. The V call is TRBV2, the J call TRBJ2-7; 14 bases line up with TRBD2. Unmatched junction bases numbered 10, after V lost 6 bases and J lost 3 bases. The CDR3 consists of 17 residues. CDR1 is SNHLY, CDR2 FYNNEI, per germline. CDR3 sequence reads: CASRGGTSGSVIYEQYF. CDR3 DNA: TGTGCCAGCAGAGGAGGGACTAGCGGGAGCGTAATCTACGAGCAGTACTTC.

In its sample, this clonotype was seen a few times. The DNA of the CDR3 is TGTGCCAGCAGCCCAAGACCCGGGACGGCCTCCAACACCATATATTTT. Residues: CASSPRPGTASNTIYF. The chain links TRBV9 to TRBJ1-3; D possibly corresponds to TRBD1 (5 bases). Germline-derived CDR1 and CDR2 are SGDLS and YYNGEE. The CDR3 is 16 amino acids. Trimming shortened V by 4 bases and J by 7 bases, and 21 bases separated the two germline ends.

This clonotype has a handful of counts. The rearrangement uses TRBV6-5 and TRBJ1-3, with D uncertain. The CDR3 loop spans 16 amino acids. Germline assignment: CDR1 MNHEY and CDR2 SVGAGI. V was clipped by 2 bases and J by 1 base, with 12 bases between them. CDR3 sequence reads: CASSYGRRSSGNTIYF. The DNA of the CDR3 is TGTGCCAGCAGTTACGGAAGGCGCTCGTCTGGAAACACCATATATTTT.

This clonotype has ten or more counts. V is TRBV10-2 and J is TRBJ2-1; 7 nucleotides agree with TRBD2. J gave up 12 bases and V 1 base, and 3 bases lay outside the gene matches. This CDR3 has 12 residues. The germline CDR1 and CDR2 sequences are WSHSY and SAAADI. CDR3 sequence: CASSEFTGGQFF. DNA for the CDR3: TGCGCCAGCAGTGAGTTTACGGGAGGGCAGTTCTTC.

This clonotype has just a few counts. The rearrangement links TRBV20-1 to TRBJ2-5, with D perhaps being TRBD1 or TRBD2 (5 bases each). The CDR3 extends over 14 amino acids. The ends were cut back, 1 base at V and 1 base at J, with 10 bases in the middle. Germline V lookup: CDR1 DFQATT, CDR2 SNEGSKA (reference sequence). CDR3 DNA sequence: TGCAGTGCTAGAGGCCAAGGGACCCAAGAGACCCAGTACTTC. Its translation is CSARGQGTQETQYF.